One and the same sample provided the 24 T cell receptor beta chains below, sequenced in a study of beta chain features in type 1 diabetes. Isolated RNA was reverse transcribed in full, so expressed TCRB transcripts were sequenced. Sequencing was performed with immunoSEQ multiplex PCR; in TCRdb, only in-frame clones are kept and a portion is missing. The table includes over 300,000 clones, roughly 8% detected once. Sequencing input: central memory CD4+ T cells from blood. The receptors were sampled from a woman aged 18-30 years in good health.

In the case of this clone: This may be a read error, as it is one base from a much larger clone. The CDR3 reads CAGSRSAGTYEQYF. The CDR3 region has the DNA TGTGCCGGCAGCCGCTCGGCTGGGACCTACGAGCAGTACTTC. J is TRBJ2-7 and V is TRBV27, with D unresolved. The CDR3 contains 14 residues. Germline CDR1 and CDR2: MNHEY and SMNVEV (reference sequence).

This clone was counted a few times. The chain links TRBV7-2 to TRBJ2-2; no clear D gene. The V end was cut by 2 bases, the J end by 1 base, with 5 bases between. The CDR3 is 14 residues long. In germline, CDR1 is SGHTA, CDR2 FQGNSA. CDR3 in DNA: TGTGCCAGCAGCTTACTCGGGAACACCGGGGAGCTGTTTTTT. Its protein product is CASSLLGNTGELFF. Based on the CDR3 plus reference TRBV7-2 and TRBJ2-2, the full variable domain is GAGVSQSPSNKVTEKGKDVELRCDPISGHTALYWYRQSLGQGLEFLIYFQGNSAPDKSGLPSDRFSAERTGGSVSTLTIQRTQQEDSAVYLCASSLLGNTGELFFGEGSRLTVL.

This clone was seen more than once but under ten times. J is TRBJ2-1 and V is TRBV6-6; tentatively, D is TRBD1 (5 bases). Germline loops: CDR1 MNHNY, CDR2 SVGAGI (reference sequence). The ends were cut back, 3 bases at V and 10 bases at J, with 16 bases in the middle. This CDR3 has 14 amino acids. The CDR3 loop reads CASSYYPDSLEQFF. The CDR3 DNA follows: TGTGCCAGCAGTTATTACCCAGACAGTTTAGAGCAGTTCTTC.

The chain recombines TRBV5-8 with TRBJ2-6; D is unclear. The CDR3 covers 16 residues. Looked up from germline, CDR1 is SGHTS and CDR2 is YDEGEE. V gave up 0 bases and J gave up 3 bases, with 10 bases separating them. Here the CDR3 reads CASSLAYGYGANVLTF. The CDR3 region has the DNA TGTGCCAGCAGCTTGGCATATGGGTATGGGGCCAACGTCCTGACTTTC.

A few counts support this clone. This sequence joins TRBV7-9 and TRBJ2-7, with D unresolved. V shed 1 base and J shed 5 bases, with 6 bases lying between them. This CDR3 comprises 12 residues. Germline-derived CDR1 and CDR2 are SEHNR and FQNEAQ (reference sequence). The CDR3 loop is CASSLVSHEQYF. CDR3 bases: TGTGCCAGCAGCTTAGTTTCCCACGAGCAGTACTTC.

V and J are TRBV6-1 and TRBJ2-1; TRBD2 aligns across 7 bases. V was pared by 4 bases and J by 3 bases, with 3 bases of the junction left unmatched. CDR1 is MNHNS and CDR2 is SASEGT in the germline V gene. The CDR3 loop spans 14 amino acids. The CDR3 nucleotides are TGTGCCAGCAGTGCTCTAGCGGACTACAATGAGCAGTTCTTC. It specifies CASSALADYNEQFF.

This chain connects TRBV2 to TRBJ2-3, with D perhaps TRBD2 (6 bases). Deletions cut 4 bases from V and 6 bases from J, with 11 bases between. Per the germline V gene, CDR1 is SNHLY and CDR2 is FYNNEI. CDR3 size: 13 residues. The CDR3 DNA is TGTGCCAGCAGTGGGACTAATTGGGATACGCAGTATTTT. This sequence encodes CASSGTNWDTQYF.

The gene calls are TRBV18 and TRBJ1-5; D not certain. The CDR3 runs to 16 residues. V dropped 5 bases and J dropped 0 bases, with 14 bases sitting between them. CDR1 KGHSH and CDR2 LQKENI come from the germline V gene. DNA of the CDR3: TGTGCCAGCTCATCGCGCGTCGCGGATAGCAATCAGCCCCAGCATTTT. Protein sequence: CASSSRVADSNQPQHF.

The rearrangement links TRBV7-9 to TRBJ2-1; tentatively, D is TRBD2 (6 bases). The ends were cut back, 3 bases at V and 8 bases at J, with 14 bases in the middle. Germline CDR1 is SEHNR and CDR2 is FQNEAQ (reference sequence). The CDR3 is 14 amino acids. The CDR3 bases are TGTGCCAGCAGCTTGGCGGGGAACCGGGATGAGCAGTTCTTC. Residues: CASSLAGNRDEQFF.

This clone turned up a few times. The chain links TRBV20-1 to TRBJ2-7; no firm D call. V shed 0 bases and J shed 3 bases, with 3 bases lying between them. Germline V CDR1 and CDR2: DFQATT, SNEGSKA (reference sequence). The CDR3 length is 11 residues. DNA of the CDR3: TGCAGTGCTAGAGAGAACTACGAGCAGTACTTC. Translation: CSARENYEQYF.

This clone was detected only a few times. The genes are TRBV20-1 and TRBJ2-1; D not certain. The V end was cut by 3 bases, the J end by 6 bases, with 3 bases between. CDR1 is DFQATT and CDR2 is SNEGSKA in the germline V gene (reference sequence). CDR3 length equals 10 residues. The CDR3 loop reads CSASPNEQFF. The CDR3 bases are TGCAGTGCTAGCCCCAATGAGCAGTTCTTC.

This clone was observed a few times. This chain connects TRBV15 to TRBJ2-5; maybe TRBD2 (6 bases). From germline, CDR1 is LNHNV and CDR2 YYDKDF (reference sequence). V lost 3 bases to trimming and J lost 5 bases, with 16 bases between them. CDR3 length: 15 residues. The CDR3 spells CATSRGTGQGETQYF. The DNA for the CDR3 is TGTGCCACCAGCAGGGGGACTGGACAAGGGGAGACCCAGTACTTC.

The genes are TRBV4-1 and TRBJ2-7; D gene ambiguous. The germline gives CDR1 MGHRA, CDR2 YSYEKL. Trimming took off 1 base at V and 2 bases at J, with 12 bases between the two ends. The CDR3 has 15 residues. The CDR3 bases are TGCGCCAGCAGCCAAGCTCATGGGTCAGCCTACGAGCAGTACTTC. Protein sequence: CASSQAHGSAYEQYF.

In DNA, the CDR3 is TGTGCCAGCAGCCCCCTCGGTTATAGCGAATCCTACGAGCAGTACTTC. It codes for CASSPLGYSESYEQYF. The rearrangement joins TRBV7-2 to TRBJ2-7; a weak D match, TRBD2 (5 bases). The CDR3 runs 16 residues. V was pared by 5 bases and J by 1 base, with 18 bases between. The germline V gene encodes CDR1 SGHTA and CDR2 FQGNSA.

In its sample, this clone was seen many times. The chain combines TRBV28 with TRBJ2-5, with TRBD1 matching 9 bases. The CDR3 has 13 amino acids. J lost 4 bases, V lost 6 bases, and 3 bases had no gene match. CDR1 and CDR2 from the germline V gene are MDHEN and SYDVKM. CDR3 nucleotides: TGTGCCAGCAGCTGGGACAGGGCAGAGACCCAGTACTTC. Protein: CASSWDRAETQYF. Full variable domain (outside the CDR3, taken from reference TRBV28 and TRBJ2-5): DVKVTQSSRYLVKRTGEKVFLECVQDMDHENMFWYRQDPGLGLRLIYFSYDVKMKEKGDIPEGYSVSREKKERFSLILESASTNQTSMYLCASSWDRAETQYFGPGTRLLVL.

This chain joins TRBV4-3 and TRBJ2-1; tentatively, D is TRBD1 (6 bases). Germline V gene data show CDR1 as LGHNA and CDR2 as YSLEER. The CDR3 covers 16 residues. V lost 1 base to trimming and J lost 8 bases, with 18 bases between them. The CDR3 sequence is CASSQGLSIGGDEQFF. Here the CDR3 DNA reads TGCGCCAGCAGCCAAGGATTAAGCATAGGGGGTGATGAGCAGTTCTTC.

The chain is built from TRBV18 and TRBJ1-2; weak D call: TRBD1 (5 bases). Germline loops: CDR1 KGHSH, CDR2 LQKENI. Trimming left V 2 bases short and J 8 bases short, with 9 bases between. The CDR3 runs 12 residues. This CDR3 reads CASSPERGGYTF. Written as DNA, the CDR3 is TGTGCCAGCTCACCAGAGAGGGGCGGCTACACCTTC.

This chain links TRBV11-3 with TRBJ2-1; a possible D gene is TRBD2 (6 bases). Germline assignment: CDR1 SGHNT and CDR2 YENEEA. V was cut by 8 bases and J by 5 bases, with 13 bases left in between. The length of the CDR3 is 13 residues. The CDR3: CASGRSADNEQFF. The DNA for the CDR3 is TGTGCCAGCGGGAGGAGCGCGGACAATGAGCAGTTCTTC.

V and J are TRBV15 and TRBJ2-4; TRBD2 agrees at 7 bases. The germline CDR1 and CDR2 sequences are LNHNV and YYDKDF (reference sequence). V dropped 0 bases and J dropped 1; count of bases not matched to a gene: 6. The CDR3 sequence is 17 residues long. The CDR3 protein is CATSREGGSPAKNIQYF. The CDR3 DNA follows: TGTGCCACCAGCAGAGAGGGCGGGAGCCCGGCCAAAAACATTCAGTACTTC.

The chain uses TRBV21-1 and TRBJ1-4; the table's D gene call, TRBD1, was not cross checked with the DNA. TRBV21-1 is listed as a pseudogene. The CDR3 is 17 amino acids. The CDR3 sequence: CASSPQEGGKEREKLFF. The DNA for the CDR3 is TGTGCCAGCAGTCCACAAGAAGGGGGAAAAGAGAGGGAAAAACTGTTTTTT.

This chain links TRBV7-6 with TRBJ2-1, with D perhaps matching TRBD2 (5 bases). This CDR3 is 15 amino acids long. Germline CDR1 and CDR2: SGHVS and FNYEAQ. Trimming left V 2 bases short and J 0 bases short, with 8 bases between. CDR3 loop: CASSLRGPSYNEQFF. In nucleotides, the CDR3 is TGTGCCAGCAGCTTACGAGGGCCCTCCTACAATGAGCAGTTCTTC.

This clone was detected only a few times. This sequence joins TRBV19 and TRBJ1-5, with 9 bases aligning to TRBD1. Germline trimming cut 1 base from V and 2 bases from J; bases unmatched to any gene: 0. The CDR3 length is 15 residues. Germline V gene data show CDR1 as LNHDA and CDR2 as SQIVND (reference sequence). DNA for the CDR3: TGTGCCAGTAGTATAGGGACAGGGGGCAATCAGCCCCAGCATTTT. It translates to CASSIGTGGNQPQHF.

This clone was detected only a few times. The chain combines TRBV11-2 with TRBJ2-5, with TRBD1 as a possible D gene (6 bases). The CDR3 sequence is 13 residues long. The V gene lost 5 bases and the J gene lost 4 bases, with 11 bases spanning the gap. The V gene's germline CDR1 is SGHAT and CDR2 FQNNGV. The DNA of the CDR3 is TGTGCCAGCAGCCCGACCAGGGGAGAGACCCAGTACTTC. Amino acids: CASSPTRGETQYF.

The chain couples TRBV28 to TRBJ2-2; D is ambiguous. V was clipped by 4 bases and J by 3 bases, with 12 bases between them. CDR1 MDHEN and CDR2 SYDVKM come from the germline V gene. This CDR3 is built from 15 residues. CDR3 in DNA: TGTGCCAGCAGTTCTCATAGCAGCTACACCGGGGAGCTGTTTTTT. Translated: CASSSHSSYTGELFF.